Each of the 15 T cell receptor beta chains below was sequenced from the same sample in a study of blood T cells in healthy people across ages. A J-beta primer mix and a sample-barcoded 5' primer were used in a second PCR of about 7 to 11 cycles. Using its own MiXCR run on the 5' RACE reads, TCRdb lists one record per CDR3 protein. This table holds roughly 1,000,000 distinct CDR3 sequences, less than 25% found once. Separately, the same data were catalogued under a study of T cells of mothers and their children.

Sequenced sample: blood. Receptors originate from a girl aged 2 to 9 in good health.

This clonotype was detected a few times. V is TRBV27 and J is TRBJ2-5, with TRBD2 matching over 9 bases. The J call may be mistaken, given a closer DNA end match to TRBJ2-7. CDR3 length: 16 amino acids. Per the germline V gene, CDR1 is MNHEY and CDR2 is SMNVEV (reference sequence). The CDR3, as DNA: TGTGCCAGCAGGCTCGTAGCGGGAGATGCCGTCTACGAGCAGTACTTC. Its translation is CASRLVAGDAVYEQYF.

This clonotype was counted only a few times. The V call is TRBV29-1, the J call TRBJ2-2; the D gene is possibly TRBD2 (6 bases). CDR3 length equals 13 residues. Germline CDR1 is SQVTM and CDR2 is ANQGSEA. V lost 8 bases to trimming and J lost 0 bases, with 10 bases between them. CDR3 region: CSLLATNTGELFF. The DNA for the CDR3 is TGCAGCTTACTAGCCACGAACACCGGGGAGCTGTTTTTT.

V usage is TRBV29-1 and J usage is TRBJ1-1, with D unresolved. This CDR3 is built from 13 residues. The V gene's germline CDR1 is SQVTM and CDR2 ANQGSEA. V lost 4 bases to trimming and J lost 5 bases, with 14 bases between them. CDR3 amino acids: CSVAHPGVTEAFF. The CDR3 nucleotides read TGCAGCGTTGCTCACCCCGGGGTGACTGAAGCTTTCTTT.

This chain joins TRBV7-2 and TRBJ1-5, with D maybe TRBD1 (6 bases). The length of the CDR3 is 14 residues. The V end lost 5 bases, the J end lost 7 bases, and 15 bases lay between the germline ends. The germline V gene has CDR1 SGHTA and CDR2 FQGNSA. The CDR3 loop reads CASSTQGKDQPQHF. DNA of the CDR3: TGTGCCAGCAGCACCCAGGGGAAGGACCAGCCCCAGCATTTT.

The chain uses TRBV21-1 and TRBJ2-4. TRBV21-1 is a pseudogene locus. This CDR3 comprises 13 residues. CDR3 residues: CASSRLRKNIQYF. The CDR3 DNA follows: TGTGCCAGCAGCAGGCTCAGAAAAAACATTCAGTACTTC.

The chain uses TRBV12-3 or TRBV12-4 and TRBJ1-2; perhaps TRBD1 as D (6 bases). The V gene lost 3 bases and the J gene lost 1 base, with 21 bases spanning the gap. The CDR3 spans 18 residues. The CDR3 bases are TGTGCCAGCAGTTTTGCTGAGTCAGGGGCCCGAATTAACTATGGCTACACCTTC. Its translation is CASSFAESGARINYGYTF.

In its sample, this clonotype was seen a few times. The chain joins TRBV27 to TRBJ2-3; D gene uncertain. V was shortened by 4 bases and J by 4 bases, with 9 bases between the two germline ends. Germline-derived CDR1 and CDR2 are MNHEY and SMNVEV (reference sequence). This CDR3 spans 13 amino acids. DNA for the CDR3: TGTGCCAGCAGTTCCCGCCCCGCAGATACGCAGTATTTT. As protein: CASSSRPADTQYF.

This clonotype was seen only a few times. The V gene is TRBV12-3 or TRBV12-4, the J gene TRBJ2-1; D is unclear. This CDR3 is built from 16 residues. V was trimmed by 6 bases and J by 9 bases, leaving 24 bases between them. CDR3 amino acids: CASSPAGRASSGEQFF. In nucleotides, the CDR3 is TGTGCCAGCAGCCCGGCCGGTCGGGCCAGTTCGGGTGAGCAGTTCTTC.

The rearrangement joins TRBV12-5 to TRBJ2-3; 8 nucleotides align to TRBD2. The CDR3 sequence is 16 residues long. Germline trimming cut 7 bases from V and 2 bases from J; bases unmatched to any gene: 11. The germline gives CDR1 LGHNT, CDR2 FRNRAP. The CDR3 DNA reads as TGTGCTAGTGCCAATATAGCGGGATCCATCACAGATACGCAGTATTTT. Translated, it gives CASANIAGSITDTQYF. The entire variable domain, with the rest obtained from reference TRBV12-5 and TRBJ2-3, is as follows: DARVTQTPRHKVTEMGQEVTMRCQPILGHNTVFWYRQTMMQGLELLAYFRNRAPLDDSGMPKDRFSAEMPDATLATLKIQPSEPRDSAVYFCASANIAGSITDTQYFGPGTRLTVL.

This clonotype has a count of ten or more. The DNA for the CDR3 is TGCGCCAGCAGCTTGCAGGGAGGGAATGAGCAGTTCTTC. It specifies CASSLQGGNEQFF. This sequence joins TRBV5-1 and TRBJ2-1; 7 positions match TRBD2. This CDR3 spans 13 amino acids. V lost 1 base, J lost 7 bases, and 2 bases stayed unmatched. Germline loops: CDR1 SGHRS, CDR2 YFSETQ.

In its sample, this clonotype was seen a few times. The chain uses TRBV12-3 or TRBV12-4 and TRBJ2-7; D perhaps matches TRBD2 (5 bases). The CDR3 loop spans 14 amino acids. With 7 bases removed from V and 2 bases from J, the gap between germline ends came to 15 bases. The CDR3 DNA reads TGTGCCAGCAACCCCGACGGGGAGCCCTACGAGCAGTACTTC. Translating gives CASNPDGEPYEQYF.

The chain couples TRBV28 to TRBJ2-4; 10 nucleotides agree with TRBD1. The CDR3 is 15 residues long. J lost 3 bases, V lost 5 bases, and 4 bases had no gene match. Per the germline V gene, CDR1 is MDHEN and CDR2 is SYDVKM. The CDR3 region has the DNA TGTGCCAGCAGTCGACAGGGGGCTAGCAAAAACATTCAGTACTTC. Amino acid sequence: CASSRQGASKNIQYF.

Only a few counts were recorded for this clonotype. The genes are TRBV3-1 and TRBJ2-2; D gene unclear. Germline V CDR1 and CDR2: LGHDT, YNNKEL (reference sequence). CDR3 length: 13 residues. V lost 4 bases to trimming and J lost 8 bases, with 11 bases between them. The CDR3 loop reads CASSRTVSGELFF. In DNA, the CDR3 is TGTGCCAGCAGCCGTACAGTAAGTGGGGAGCTGTTTTTT. The full variable domain, with the rest looked up from reference TRBV3-1 and TRBJ2-2, is DTAVSQTPKYLVTQMGNDKSIKCEQNLGHDTMYWYKQDSKKFLKIMFSYNNKELIINETVPNRFSPKSPDKAHLNLHINSLELGDSAVYFCASSRTVSGELFFGEGSRLTVL.

V and J are TRBV20-1 and TRBJ1-2; the D is unclear. From germline, CDR1 is DFQATT and CDR2 SNEGSKA (reference sequence). The CDR3 is made up of 13 amino acids. The V end lost 0 bases, the J end lost 4 bases, and 9 bases lay between the germline ends. CDR3 DNA: TGCAGTGCTAGAGACCCAGAGTCCTATGGCTACACCTTC. Residues: CSARDPESYGYTF.

This clonotype was seen a few times. The V and J genes are TRBV21-1 and TRBJ2-7. TRBV21-1 is listed as a pseudogene. This CDR3 has 14 residues. CDR3 region: CASFSEPVSYEQYF. CDR3 DNA sequence: TGTGCCAGCTTCTCGGAGCCCGTCTCCTACGAGCAGTACTTC.